Each of the 6 T cell receptor beta chains below was sequenced from the same sample in a study of shared clonotypes between healthy human individuals. Produced via immunoSEQ multiplex PCR; TCRdb's table is partial and in-frame only. This table holds about 1.5 million clones, under 99% found once. What was sequenced was naive CD4+ T cells sorted from blood. Noted subset: CD45RA+ positively selected. The receptors were gathered from a man aged 30 to 45 in good health.

V and J are TRBV18 and TRBJ2-1; 8 bases align to TRBD2. The CDR3 spans 15 residues. Germline V gene data show CDR1 as KGHSH and CDR2 as LQKENI. J was trimmed by 7 bases and V by 2 bases; bases with no gene match: 7. The CDR3 DNA is TGTGCCAGCTCACCATTGGGACTAGTATTAAATGAGCAGTTCTTC. It translates to CASSPLGLVLNEQFF.

The chain combines TRBV15 with TRBJ1-4; D is uncertain. This CDR3 region has 16 residues. Germline lookup yields CDR1 LNHNV and CDR2 YYDKDF (reference sequence). Trimming took off 5 bases at V and 5 bases at J, with 18 bases between the two ends. CDR3 protein: CATSGGPLQLNEKLFF. For the CDR3, the DNA is TGTGCCACCAGCGGAGGCCCCCTACAGTTAAATGAAAAACTGTTTTTT.

CDR3 coding DNA: TGCGCCAGCAGCCCCCGTGGGTCCCCCAGCGGCTACGAGCAGTACTTC. Protein: CASSPRGSPSGYEQYF. The chain links TRBV5-1 to TRBJ2-7; D is possibly TRBD2 (5 bases). This CDR3 comprises 16 residues. Between the trimmed V and J ends, which lost 4 bases and 3 bases, there was a span of 20 bases. Germline V gene sequence: CDR1 SGHRS, CDR2 YFSETQ.

The rearrangement links TRBV6-1 to TRBJ2-2, with 7 bases identical to TRBD2. The CDR3 spans 11 residues. V lost 9 bases and J lost 8; bases outside the gene matches: 3. Germline V CDR1 and CDR2: MNHNS, SASEGT. The CDR3 sequence is CASGRAGELFF. DNA for the CDR3: TGTGCCAGTGGGAGGGCGGGGGAGCTGTTTTTT.

The chain recombines TRBV28 with TRBJ1-2; no clear D gene. Germline CDR1 and CDR2: MDHEN and SYDVKM. CDR3 length: 13 residues. The V end was cut by 6 bases, the J end by 0 bases, with 8 bases between. The CDR3 nucleotides read TGTGCCAGCAGGAGGGCTTCTAACTATGGCTACACCTTC. It is translated as CASRRASNYGYTF.

Remarks on this clone: The sample contains more than one DNA sequence encoding this CDR3. The gene calls are TRBV20-1 and TRBJ2-7; D is uncertain. CDR1 is DFQATT, CDR2 SNEGSKA, per germline (reference sequence). V lost 1 base to trimming and J lost 2 bases, with 3 bases between them. The CDR3 totals 11 residues. CDR3 residues: CSARATYEQYF. CDR3 sequence (DNA): TGCAGTGCTAGAGCCACCTACGAGCAGTACTTC.